This T cell receptor beta chain was recovered during a study of beta chain features in type 1 diabetes. Broader study findings: A moderate, significant TCRB CDR3 shortening appeared in type 1 diabetes across four CD4+ subsets.

In germline, CDR1 is SEHNR, CDR2 FQNEAQ (reference sequence). The CDR3 consists of 15 residues. V was cut by 1 base and J by 5 bases, with 15 bases left in between. Expressed TCRB transcripts were sequenced, since all the RNA that had been isolated was reverse transcribed. The table came from immunoSEQ multiplex PCR; TCRdb's copy has only in-frame clones and leaves some out. The repertoire holds approximately 160,000 clones, with about a tenth as singletons. About this clone: Its target is unknown.

This sequence originates from a young man with type 1 diabetes. This chain connects TRBV7-9 to TRBJ2-7; D is possibly TRBD1 (5 bases). Sequenced sample: central memory CD4+ T cells from blood. CDR3 residues: CASSLDLAGRNEQYF. DNA of the CDR3: TGTGCCAGCAGCTTAGATTTGGCAGGGCGGAACGAGCAGTACTTC. Full variable domain (outside the CDR3, taken from reference TRBV7-9 and TRBJ2-7): DTGVSQNPRHKITKRGQNVTFRCDPISEHNRLYWYRQTLGQGPEFLTYFQNEAQLEKSRLLSDRFSAERPKGSFSTLEIQRTEQGDSAMYLCASSLDLAGRNEQYFGPGTRLTVT.